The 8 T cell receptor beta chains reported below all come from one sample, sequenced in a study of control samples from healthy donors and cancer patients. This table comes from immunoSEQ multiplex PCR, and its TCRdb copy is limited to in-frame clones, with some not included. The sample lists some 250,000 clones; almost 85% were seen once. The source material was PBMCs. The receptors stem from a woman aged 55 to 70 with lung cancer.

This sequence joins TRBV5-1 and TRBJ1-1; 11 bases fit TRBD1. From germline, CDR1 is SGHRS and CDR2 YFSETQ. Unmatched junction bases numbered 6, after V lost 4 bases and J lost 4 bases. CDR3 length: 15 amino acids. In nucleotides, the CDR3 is TGCGCCAGCAGCCCCTGGGGACAGGGGGGCACTGAAGCTTTCTTT. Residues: CASSPWGQGGTEAFF. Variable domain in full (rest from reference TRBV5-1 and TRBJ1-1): KAGVTQTPRYLIKTRGQQVTLSCSPISGHRSVSWYQQTPGQGLQFLFEYFSETQRNKGNFPGRFSGRQFSNSRSEMNVSTLELGDSALYLCASSPWGQGGTEAFFGQGTRLTVV.

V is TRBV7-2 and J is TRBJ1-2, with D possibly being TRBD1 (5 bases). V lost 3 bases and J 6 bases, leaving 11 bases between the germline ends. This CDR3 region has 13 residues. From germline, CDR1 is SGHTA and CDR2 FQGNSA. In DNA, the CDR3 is TGTGCCAGCAGCTTCCCCGGGACTCATGGCTACACCTTC. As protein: CASSFPGTHGYTF.

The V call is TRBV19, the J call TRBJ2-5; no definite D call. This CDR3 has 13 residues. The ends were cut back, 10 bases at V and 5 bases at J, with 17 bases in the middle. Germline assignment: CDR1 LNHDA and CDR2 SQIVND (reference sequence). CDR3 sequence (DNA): TGTGCCACCCGATCGTGGGCCGGGGAGACCCAGTACTTC. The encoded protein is CATRSWAGETQYF.

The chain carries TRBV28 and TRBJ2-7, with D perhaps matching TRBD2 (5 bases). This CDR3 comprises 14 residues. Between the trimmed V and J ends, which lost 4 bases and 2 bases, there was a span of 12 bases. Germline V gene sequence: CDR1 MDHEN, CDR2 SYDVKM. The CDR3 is CASSSSPGTYEQYF. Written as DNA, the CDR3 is TGTGCCAGCAGTTCCAGTCCCGGGACCTACGAGCAGTACTTC.

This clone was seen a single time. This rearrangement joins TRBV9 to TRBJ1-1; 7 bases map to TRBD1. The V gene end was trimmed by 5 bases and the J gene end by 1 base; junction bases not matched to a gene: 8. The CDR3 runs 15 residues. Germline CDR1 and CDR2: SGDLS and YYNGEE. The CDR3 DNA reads TGTGCCAGCAGTTTTACAGGGGACCCGAACACTGAAGCTTTCTTT. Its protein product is CASSFTGDPNTEAFF.

CDR3 residues: CASSSLKQEFTLNYGYTF. In nucleotides, the CDR3 is TGTGCCAGCAGCTCCCTAAAACAGGAGTTTACTCTTAACTATGGCTACACCTTC. The chain has TRBV13 and TRBJ1-2; weak D call: TRBD1 (5 bases). V was clipped by 4 bases and J by 1 base, with 22 bases between them. Germline-derived CDR1 and CDR2 are PRHDT and FYEKMQ (reference sequence). The CDR3 contains 18 residues.

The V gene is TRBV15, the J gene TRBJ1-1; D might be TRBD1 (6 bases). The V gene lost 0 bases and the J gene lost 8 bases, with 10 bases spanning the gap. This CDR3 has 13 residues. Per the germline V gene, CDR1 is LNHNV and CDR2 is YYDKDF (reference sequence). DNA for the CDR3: TGTGCCACCAGCAGAGACAGGGGAGGAGAAGCTTTCTTT. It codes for CATSRDRGGEAFF.

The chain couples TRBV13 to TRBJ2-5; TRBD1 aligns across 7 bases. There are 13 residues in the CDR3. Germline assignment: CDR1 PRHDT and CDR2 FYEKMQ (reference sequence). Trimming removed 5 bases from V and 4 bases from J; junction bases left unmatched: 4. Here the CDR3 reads CASSTRTGETQYF. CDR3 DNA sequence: TGTGCCAGCAGCACCCGGACAGGAGAGACCCAGTACTTC.